This TCR beta chain stems from a study of blood T cell repertoires in COVID-19. V shed 7 bases and J shed 4 bases, with 19 bases lying between them. Looked up from germline, CDR1 is MNHEY and CDR2 is SVGAGI. This CDR3 is built from 15 residues. TCRdb's table, derived via immunoSEQ multiplex PCR, lists solely in-frame clones and lacks some. The sample contains some 39,000 clones, 75% to 90% of which appear only once. The sample comprised peripheral blood. The sequence was obtained from a man in his sixties with acute or convalescent COVID-19. The chain links TRBV6-5 to TRBJ1-2; unclear D gene. CDR3 nucleotide sequence: TGTGCCAGCAACCCCGGGTCCCGCAGTCCCTATGGCTACACCTTC. Amino acids: CASNPGSRSPYGYTF.